A selection of T cell receptor beta chains follows, all from one sample in a study of identical twins. TCRdb fed the 5' RACE reads into MiXCR, producing one record per CDR3 protein. The sample lists 600,000 to 700,000 distinct CDR3 sequences, approximately 21% occurring once. The same specimen was also included in a second study, on T cells expressing NK-cell markers.

The sample consisted of PBMCs. The receptors were sampled from a woman in her late teens or twenties in good health. CDR3s include the opening cysteine and the closing phenylalanine or tryptophan. Each record gives: D gene, J gene, clone size, V gene, CDR3 DNA, CDR3 protein. D genes are given only for firm matches. The size entry is marked missing in some rows and otherwise reads once, few, many or a size class.

d_call: NA
j_call: TRBJ2-2
clone_size: few
v_call: TRBV25-1
cdr3_nt: TGTGCCAGTCGCTTTAACACCGGGGAGCTGTTTTTT
cdr3_aa: CASRFNTGELFF

d_call: NA
j_call: TRBJ1-4
clone_size: NA
v_call: TRBV6-1
cdr3_nt: TGTGCCAGCAGACAAAAGGAAAGTGAAAAACTGTTTTTT
cdr3_aa: CASRQKESEKLFF

d_call: NA
j_call: TRBJ2-3
clone_size: NA
v_call: TRBV12-3/TRBV12-4
cdr3_nt: TGTGCCAGCAGTTCCCAGACAAGTAGGGATACGCAGTATTTT
cdr3_aa: CASSSQTSRDTQYF

d_call: TRBD2
j_call: TRBJ2-1
clone_size: NA
v_call: TRBV10-3
cdr3_nt: TGTGCCATCAGCGAACCTCCGGGACTAGCGAATGAGCAGTTCTTC
cdr3_aa: CAISEPPGLANEQFF

d_call: NA
j_call: TRBJ2-5
clone_size: NA
v_call: TRBV2
cdr3_nt: TGTGCCAGCAGAGCTCTGGGCCGGCCTCAGACCCAGTACTTC
cdr3_aa: CASRALGRPQTQYF

d_call: NA
j_call: TRBJ1-5
clone_size: many
v_call: TRBV11-3
cdr3_nt: TGTGCCAGCAGCCCACATCCGGGACAATTTTTTAGCAATCAGCCCCAGCATTTT
cdr3_aa: CASSPHPGQFFSNQPQHF

d_call: NA
j_call: TRBJ2-7
clone_size: few
v_call: TRBV12-3/TRBV12-4
cdr3_nt: TGTGCCAGCAGACGAGGAGGGCTTGGGGAGCAGTACTTC
cdr3_aa: CASRRGGLGEQYF

d_call: NA
j_call: TRBJ2-6
clone_size: NA
v_call: TRBV5-1
cdr3_nt: TGCACCAGCAGCTTGTTAACAGCTTCTTCTGGGGCCAACGTCCTGACTTTC
cdr3_aa: CTSSLLTASSGANVLTF

d_call: NA
j_call: TRBJ2-7
clone_size: few
v_call: TRBV27
cdr3_nt: TGTGCCAGCAGTTTGCATGGAAGGGAGCAGTACTTC
cdr3_aa: CASSLHGREQYF

d_call: NA
j_call: TRBJ2-1
clone_size: NA
v_call: TRBV9
cdr3_nt: TGTGCCAGCAGCAGCCCCGGACAGTTTCACAATGAGCAGTTCTTC
cdr3_aa: CASSSPGQFHNEQFF

d_call: TRBD1
j_call: TRBJ1-5
clone_size: NA
v_call: TRBV9
cdr3_nt: TGTGCCAGCAGCGTAGGGGACAGTAGCAATCAGCCCCAGCATTTT
cdr3_aa: CASSVGDSSNQPQHF

d_call: NA
j_call: TRBJ2-7
clone_size: many
v_call: TRBV10-2
cdr3_nt: TGCGCCAGCAGTGAGCAGGGACCGTATTACGAGCAGTACTTC
cdr3_aa: CASSEQGPYYEQYF

d_call: TRBD2
j_call: TRBJ2-7
clone_size: few
v_call: TRBV20-1
cdr3_nt: TGCAGTGCTAGCTCACCTCCATCCGGGGCGGGGGCCTACGAGCAGTACTTC
cdr3_aa: CSASSPPSGAGAYEQYF

d_call: NA
j_call: TRBJ2-7
clone_size: many
v_call: TRBV5-1
cdr3_nt: TGCGCCAGCACTGGGGATAGCGGCATCTACGAGCAGTACTTC
cdr3_aa: CASTGDSGIYEQYF

d_call: NA
j_call: TRBJ2-4
clone_size: NA
v_call: TRBV20-1
cdr3_nt: TGCAGTGCTAGAGAAAAAGCGGGAGCCAAAAACATTCAGTACTTC
cdr3_aa: CSAREKAGAKNIQYF

d_call: NA
j_call: TRBJ2-6
clone_size: few
v_call: TRBV5-4
cdr3_nt: TGTGCCAGCAGCTTGGGTCTGGCGGGCGCTGGGGCCAACGTCCTGACTTTC
cdr3_aa: CASSLGLAGAGANVLTF

d_call: NA
j_call: TRBJ2-1
clone_size: many
v_call: TRBV12-3/TRBV12-4
cdr3_nt: TGTGCCAGCAGTTTCGGCAATGAGCAGTTCTTC
cdr3_aa: CASSFGNEQFF

d_call: TRBD1
j_call: TRBJ1-2
clone_size: NA
v_call: TRBV7-2
cdr3_nt: TGTGCCAGCCCCTTAACAGGGGTAGGGGATGGCTACACCTTC
cdr3_aa: CASPLTGVGDGYTF

d_call: NA
j_call: TRBJ1-2
clone_size: many
v_call: TRBV20-1
cdr3_nt: TGCAGTGCTAGTTCGGGGGGTAACTATGGCTACACCTTC
cdr3_aa: CSASSGGNYGYTF

d_call: NA
j_call: TRBJ2-2
clone_size: few
v_call: TRBV12-3/TRBV12-4
cdr3_nt: TGTGCCAGCAGCGTCGATCCTCCGGGCACCGGGGAGCTGTTTTTT
cdr3_aa: CASSVDPPGTGELFF

d_call: NA
j_call: TRBJ1-2
clone_size: NA
v_call: TRBV14
cdr3_nt: TGTGCCAGCAGCCAAGGTGTAGGGTTGGTCTTTAACTATGGCTACACCTTC
cdr3_aa: CASSQGVGLVFNYGYTF

d_call: TRBD2
j_call: TRBJ2-1
clone_size: NA
v_call: TRBV6-2/TRBV6-3
cdr3_nt: TGTGCCAGCTCAGATGGGACTAGCGGGGACAATGAGCAGTTCTTC
cdr3_aa: CASSDGTSGDNEQFF

d_call: NA
j_call: TRBJ2-3
clone_size: few
v_call: TRBV20-1
cdr3_nt: TGCAGTGCTAGAGATCCCCTACCCGCTGGGGATACGCAGTATTTT
cdr3_aa: CSARDPLPAGDTQYF

d_call: NA
j_call: TRBJ2-5
clone_size: NA
v_call: TRBV10-3
cdr3_nt: TGTGCCATCAGGACTAATCTCGGGACCCAGTACTTC
cdr3_aa: CAIRTNLGTQYF

d_call: TRBD2
j_call: TRBJ2-1
clone_size: NA
v_call: TRBV7-7
cdr3_nt: TGTGCCAGCAGCTATAGCGGGGATACCTACAATGAGCAGTTCTTC
cdr3_aa: CASSYSGDTYNEQFF

d_call: TRBD1
j_call: TRBJ1-5
clone_size: few
v_call: TRBV5-5
cdr3_nt: TGTGCCAGCAGCTCGACAGGGGCCGACAATCAGCCCCAGCATTTT
cdr3_aa: CASSSTGADNQPQHF

d_call: NA
j_call: TRBJ2-7
clone_size: NA
v_call: TRBV6-5
cdr3_nt: TGTGCCAGCAGTTACTCGGGCAGGGGAAGCTACGAGCAGTACTTC
cdr3_aa: CASSYSGRGSYEQYF

d_call: NA
j_call: TRBJ2-1
clone_size: few
v_call: TRBV21-1
cdr3_nt: TGTGCCAGCAGCAAAGCAGGCGGCGAAATGCAGTTCTTC
cdr3_aa: CASSKAGGEMQFF

d_call: NA
j_call: TRBJ1-2
clone_size: few
v_call: TRBV27
cdr3_nt: TGTGCCAGCAGTCCTCTAGGGGTGCAGACAGAATATGGCTACACCTTC
cdr3_aa: CASSPLGVQTEYGYTF

d_call: NA
j_call: TRBJ1-5
clone_size: few
v_call: TRBV12-3/TRBV12-4
cdr3_nt: TGTGCCAGCAGTACCCAACAGGAAGCTAATCAGCCCCAGCATTTT
cdr3_aa: CASSTQQEANQPQHF

d_call: NA
j_call: TRBJ1-2
clone_size: NA
v_call: TRBV12-3/TRBV12-4
cdr3_nt: TGTGCCAGCAGCCTCCTACGAGAGAGCCTGGCGGGCTACACCTTC
cdr3_aa: CASSLLRESLAGYTF

d_call: TRBD1
j_call: TRBJ2-2
clone_size: few
v_call: TRBV12-3/TRBV12-4
cdr3_nt: TGTGCCAGCAGTCCTGCAGGGGGATCCCCCGGGGAGCTGTTTTTT
cdr3_aa: CASSPAGGSPGELFF

d_call: TRBD1
j_call: TRBJ2-7
clone_size: few
v_call: TRBV18
cdr3_nt: TGTGCCAGCTCTCCCGGGACAGGGGGCGCGGACGAGCAGTACTTC
cdr3_aa: CASSPGTGGADEQYF

d_call: TRBD2
j_call: TRBJ2-1
clone_size: NA
v_call: TRBV29-1
cdr3_nt: TGCAGCGTTGCGGGACTAGCGGGAATGAGGGATAATGAGCAGTTCTTC
cdr3_aa: CSVAGLAGMRDNEQFF

d_call: NA
j_call: TRBJ2-3
clone_size: few
v_call: TRBV14
cdr3_nt: TGTGCCAGCAGCCAACGTGAGAGGGTGGATACGCAGTATTTT
cdr3_aa: CASSQRERVDTQYF

d_call: NA
j_call: TRBJ1-1
clone_size: NA
v_call: TRBV7-9
cdr3_nt: TGTGCCAGCAGCTTAGCGTTGTCCCCTGAAGCTTTCTTT
cdr3_aa: CASSLALSPEAFF

d_call: NA
j_call: TRBJ1-1
clone_size: few
v_call: TRBV7-2
cdr3_nt: TGTGCCAGCAGCCCCCGACGGGACACTGAAGCTTTCTTT
cdr3_aa: CASSPRRDTEAFF

d_call: TRBD2
j_call: TRBJ2-7
clone_size: many
v_call: TRBV7-2
cdr3_nt: TGTGCCAGCAGCTCGCAACGGACTAGCGGTAACTACGAGCAGTACTTC
cdr3_aa: CASSSQRTSGNYEQYF

d_call: TRBD2
j_call: TRBJ2-7
clone_size: NA
v_call: TRBV9
cdr3_nt: TGTGCCAGCAGCGTAGGGAGCGGGGAATACTACGAGCAGTACTTC
cdr3_aa: CASSVGSGEYYEQYF

d_call: NA
j_call: TRBJ2-7
clone_size: few
v_call: TRBV13
cdr3_nt: TGTGCCAGCAGCTTAGGCCCGGGACAAAACTACGAGCAGTACTTC
cdr3_aa: CASSLGPGQNYEQYF

d_call: TRBD2
j_call: TRBJ2-7
clone_size: NA
v_call: TRBV20-1
cdr3_nt: TGCAGTGCCATACTTTTAGCGGGAAAGGAGCAGTACTTC
cdr3_aa: CSAILLAGKEQYF

d_call: NA
j_call: TRBJ2-1
clone_size: many
v_call: TRBV20-1
cdr3_nt: TGCAGTGTGAAAGGCCGGTACAATGAGCAGTTCTTC
cdr3_aa: CSVKGRYNEQFF

d_call: TRBD1
j_call: TRBJ1-1
clone_size: few
v_call: TRBV12-3/TRBV12-4
cdr3_nt: TGTGCCAGCACTCCTACAGGGGGCTGGGGCACTGAAGCTTTCTTT
cdr3_aa: CASTPTGGWGTEAFF

d_call: NA
j_call: TRBJ2-5
clone_size: NA
v_call: TRBV4-3
cdr3_nt: TGCGCCAGCAGCCACAACAGGAGAGAGACCCAGTACTTC
cdr3_aa: CASSHNRRETQYF

d_call: NA
j_call: TRBJ2-1
clone_size: NA
v_call: TRBV7-3
cdr3_nt: TGTGCCAGCAGCGGGGACACTCGGGGGGACAATGAGCAGTTCTTC
cdr3_aa: CASSGDTRGDNEQFF

d_call: NA
j_call: TRBJ1-2
clone_size: few
v_call: TRBV7-2
cdr3_nt: TGTGCCAGCAGCTTAACCGTAGGGATAGCATTTAACTATGGCTACACCTTC
cdr3_aa: CASSLTVGIAFNYGYTF

d_call: NA
j_call: TRBJ2-7
clone_size: few
v_call: TRBV12-3/TRBV12-4
cdr3_nt: TGTGCCAGCAGTCCCCGCGTTAAGGGGGAGCAGTACTTC
cdr3_aa: CASSPRVKGEQYF

d_call: NA
j_call: TRBJ1-2
clone_size: NA
v_call: TRBV29-1
cdr3_nt: TGCAGCGTTGACCAACCCGGGACATATTATGGCTACACCTTC
cdr3_aa: CSVDQPGTYYGYTF

d_call: TRBD2
j_call: TRBJ2-3
clone_size: many
v_call: TRBV12-3/TRBV12-4
cdr3_nt: TGTGCCAGCAGTCCCCCTAGCGGGAGGTTAACAGATACGCAGTATTTT
cdr3_aa: CASSPPSGRLTDTQYF

d_call: NA
j_call: TRBJ2-5
clone_size: few
v_call: TRBV2
cdr3_nt: TGTGCCAGCAGGCTACAGGGATCCCATTACTTC
cdr3_aa: CASRLQGSHYF

d_call: TRBD2
j_call: TRBJ2-2
clone_size: few
v_call: TRBV7-3
cdr3_nt: TGTGCCAGCAGCTTAAGAAGCGGGGGGCTGGGGGCCGGGGAGCTGTTTTTT
cdr3_aa: CASSLRSGGLGAGELFF

d_call: NA
j_call: TRBJ2-3
clone_size: NA
v_call: TRBV12-3/TRBV12-4
cdr3_nt: TGTGCCAGCAGTTTCAGTCCGGGATTTAGCACAGATACGCAGTATTTT
cdr3_aa: CASSFSPGFSTDTQYF

d_call: TRBD2
j_call: TRBJ2-3
clone_size: NA
v_call: TRBV7-9
cdr3_nt: TGTGCCAGCAGCACAAGACTAGCGGCGGTCACAGATACGCAGTATTTT
cdr3_aa: CASSTRLAAVTDTQYF